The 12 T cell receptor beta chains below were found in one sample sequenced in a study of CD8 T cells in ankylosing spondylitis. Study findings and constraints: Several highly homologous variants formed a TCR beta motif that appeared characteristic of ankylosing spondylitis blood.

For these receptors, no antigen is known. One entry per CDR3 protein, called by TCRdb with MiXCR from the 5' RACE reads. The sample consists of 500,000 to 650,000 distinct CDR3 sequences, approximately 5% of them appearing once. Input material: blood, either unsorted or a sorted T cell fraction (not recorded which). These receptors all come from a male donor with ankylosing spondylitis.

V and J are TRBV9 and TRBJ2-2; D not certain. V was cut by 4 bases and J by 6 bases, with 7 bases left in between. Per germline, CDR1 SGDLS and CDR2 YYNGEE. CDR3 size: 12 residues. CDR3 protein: CASSTRSGELFF. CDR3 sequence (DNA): TGTGCCAGCAGCACCCGATCCGGGGAGCTGTTTTTT.

The CDR3 here is CASSLGYRVANEKLFF. The CDR3 DNA is TGCGCCAGCAGCCTCGGGTACAGGGTCGCTAATGAAAAACTGTTTTTT. This chain uses TRBV4-3 with TRBJ1-4; D is possibly TRBD1 (6 bases). The germline V gene has CDR1 LGHNA and CDR2 YSLEER. The V gene lost 4 bases and the J gene lost 3 bases, with 15 bases spanning the gap. This CDR3 is 16 amino acids long.

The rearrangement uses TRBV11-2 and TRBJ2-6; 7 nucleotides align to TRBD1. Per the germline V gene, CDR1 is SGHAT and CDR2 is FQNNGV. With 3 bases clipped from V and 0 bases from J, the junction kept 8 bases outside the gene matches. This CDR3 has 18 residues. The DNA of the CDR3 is TGTGCCAGCAGCTTTCGGGACAGCTCCTACTCTGGGGCCAACGTCCTGACTTTC. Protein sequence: CASSFRDSSYSGANVLTF.

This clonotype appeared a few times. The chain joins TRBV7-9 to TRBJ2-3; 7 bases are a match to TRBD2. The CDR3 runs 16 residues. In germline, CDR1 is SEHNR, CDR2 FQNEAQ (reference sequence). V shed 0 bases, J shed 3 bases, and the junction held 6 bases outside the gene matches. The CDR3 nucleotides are TGTGCCAGCAGCTTAGCGTTGGGGGGGTTGACAGATACGCAGTATTTT. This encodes CASSLALGGLTDTQYF.

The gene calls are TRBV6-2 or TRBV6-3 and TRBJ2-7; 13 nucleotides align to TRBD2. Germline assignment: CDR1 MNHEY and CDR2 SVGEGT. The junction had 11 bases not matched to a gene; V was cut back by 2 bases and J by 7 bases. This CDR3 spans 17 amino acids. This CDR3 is CASSYPSRLAGGGEQYF. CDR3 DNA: TGTGCCAGCAGTTACCCGTCGCGACTAGCGGGAGGAGGAGAGCAGTACTTC.

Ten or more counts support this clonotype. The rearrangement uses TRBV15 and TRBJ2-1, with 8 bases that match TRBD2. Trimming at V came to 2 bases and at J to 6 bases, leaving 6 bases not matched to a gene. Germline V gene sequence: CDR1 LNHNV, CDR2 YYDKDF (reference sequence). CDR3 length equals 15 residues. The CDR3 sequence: CATSRQSGRINEQFF. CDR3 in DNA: TGTGCCACCAGCAGACAAAGCGGGAGAATCAATGAGCAGTTCTTC.

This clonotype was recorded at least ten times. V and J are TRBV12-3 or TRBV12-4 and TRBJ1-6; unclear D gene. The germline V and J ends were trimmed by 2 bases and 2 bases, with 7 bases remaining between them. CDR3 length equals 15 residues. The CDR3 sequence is CASSLLEPYNSPLHF. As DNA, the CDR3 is TGTGCCAGCAGTTTACTGGAGCCCTATAATTCACCCCTCCACTTT.

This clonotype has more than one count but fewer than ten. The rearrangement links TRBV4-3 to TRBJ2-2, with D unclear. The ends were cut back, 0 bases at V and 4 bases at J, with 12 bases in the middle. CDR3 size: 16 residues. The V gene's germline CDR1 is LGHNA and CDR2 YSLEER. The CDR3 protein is CASSQDLGPTTGELFF. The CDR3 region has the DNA TGCGCCAGCAGCCAAGATTTGGGCCCTACCACCGGGGAGCTGTTTTTT.

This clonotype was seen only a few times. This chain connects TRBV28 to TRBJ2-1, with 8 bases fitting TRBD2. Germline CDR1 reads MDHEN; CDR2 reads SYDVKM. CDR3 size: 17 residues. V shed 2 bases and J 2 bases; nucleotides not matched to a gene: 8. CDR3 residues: CASSLGNSGVTYNEQFF. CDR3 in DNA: TGTGCCAGCAGTTTAGGTAATAGCGGGGTCACCTACAATGAGCAGTTCTTC. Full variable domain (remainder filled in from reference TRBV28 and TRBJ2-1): DVKVTQSSRYLVKRTGEKVFLECVQDMDHENMFWYRQDPGLGLRLIYFSYDVKMKEKGDIPEGYSVSREKKERFSLILESASTNQTSMYLCASSLGNSGVTYNEQFFGPGTRLTVL.

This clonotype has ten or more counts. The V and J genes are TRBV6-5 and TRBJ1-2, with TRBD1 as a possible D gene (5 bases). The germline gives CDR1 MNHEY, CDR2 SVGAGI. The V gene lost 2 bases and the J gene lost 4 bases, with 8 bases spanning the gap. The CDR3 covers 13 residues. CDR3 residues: CASSYLQGYGYTF. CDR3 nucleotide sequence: TGTGCCAGCAGTTACCTTCAGGGCTATGGCTACACCTTC.

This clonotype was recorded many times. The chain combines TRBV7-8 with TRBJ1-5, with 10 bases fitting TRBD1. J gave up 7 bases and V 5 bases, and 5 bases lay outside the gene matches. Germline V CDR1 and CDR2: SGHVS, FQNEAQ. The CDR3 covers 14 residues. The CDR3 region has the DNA TGTGCCAGCAGCCCGCGGGACAGGGGACAGCCCCAGCATTTT. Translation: CASSPRDRGQPQHF.

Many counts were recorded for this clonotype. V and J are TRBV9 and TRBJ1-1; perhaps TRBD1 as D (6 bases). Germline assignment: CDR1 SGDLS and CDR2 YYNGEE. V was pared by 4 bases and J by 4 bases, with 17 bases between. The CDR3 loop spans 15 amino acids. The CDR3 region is CASSPRGAYGTEAFF. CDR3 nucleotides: TGTGCCAGCAGCCCTCGGGGGGCTTATGGCACTGAAGCTTTCTTT.